This T cell receptor (beta chain) was observed in a study of blood T cell repertoires in COVID-19 (dated by TCRdb to between 2020 and 2021). General notes on the study: The collaborator samples originated in the United States, Italy and Spain and spanned the acute and convalescent phases of COVID-19. The prospective study material was composed of cDNA or gDNA derived from T cells, B-cell-depleted T cells, or PBMCs. Subjects who had been exposed to COVID-19, were actively infected with it, or had recovered from it provided the deeply sampled blood TCRbeta repertoires that made up the dataset. The repertoires were made available in a free public database intended to serve as a resource for research on the immune response to SARS-CoV-2. The samples were drawn from two sources: the first 160 participants of the ongoing ImmuneRACE study, and 1,254 subjects contributed by 6 global collaborators. The sample metadata nearly always contained a de-identified subject ID, COVID-19 status, age in years and sex. Where available, HLA class I and class II types were obtained from metadata supplied by the sample provider rather than from assay-based typing.

Collaborating institutions collected whole blood in K2EDTA tubes following their own protocols. For TCRbeta analysis, collaborators shipped samples in one of three forms: frozen whole blood, isolated PBMCs, or DNA extracted from either of those sample types. The germline V gene supplies CDR1 SGHAT and CDR2 FQNNGV. Trimming leaves V shorter by 0 bases and J shorter by 0 bases, with the junction holding 8 bases beyond the gene matches. The CDR3 starts with the cysteine, ends with the phenylalanine, and has 19 residues. Here the CDR3 DNA is all that survives: 57 bases in frame from base 1. TCRbeta CDR3 regions were amplified from genomic DNA using the immunoSEQ Assay, a bias-controlled multiplex PCR. In the authors' own workflow: Within the assay, amplification of reference gene primers was used to estimate how many nucleated cells each sample contained. To quantify the absolute abundance of each unique TCRbeta CDR3 rearrangement, sequence reads were collapsed and filtered. For each sample, productive Simpson clonality was calculated as the square root of Simpson's diversity index over productive rearrangements. The clones in this table, taken by TCRdb from immuneACCESS, are in-frame only. Not every clone is retained; where verified, under half of the shortfall comes from an unresolved V gene, and the cause of the rest is unknown. V and J calls and clone size are as listed in that table; D and trimming were resolved from the DNA. The sample includes 300,000 or so clones, with more than 80% observed a single time. The ten biggest clones cover 3.7% of the sample.

Details on this clone: Its cognate antigen has yet to be identified. No per-base quality is available; no much larger clone lies one base away.

Paper-wide results and their limitations: Clinical and demographic metadata were provided uncurated, with the amount varying by source and participant.

Specimen: peripheral blood. The source is a woman between 35 and 50 years old with acute or convalescent COVID-19. The chain uses TRBV11-2 and TRBJ1-3, with 10 bases aligning to TRBD1. The DNA sequence is TGTGCCAGCAGCTTAGATGTTTGGGGACAGGGGAGCTCTGGAAACACCATATATTTT. It specifies CASSLDVWGQGSSGNTIYF.